The 32 T cell receptor beta chains reported below all come from one sample, sequenced in a study of Ad26.COV2.S vaccination and SARS-CoV-2 variants. This sample's treatment: 19 received Ad26.COV2.S at low or high dose, single or two shots; five or six received placebo; per-sample allocation not given. Samples came from day 63 after the first vaccine or placebo injection. Here immunoSEQ multiplex PCR was the method, and the copy in TCRdb shows in-frame clones only, minus some. Of about 220,000 clones listed, roughly 90% are singletons. Sample: peripheral blood, taken in a trial of Ad26.COV2.S vaccine versus placebo. These receptor sequences come from a person between 18 and 60 years old who received the Ad26.COV2.S COVID-19 vaccine or a placebo.

The J gene is TRBJ2-3, the V gene TRBV5-1; the D is unclear. This CDR3 region has 15 residues. V lost 3 bases and J lost 2, with 13 bases in between. Per the germline V gene, CDR1 is SGHRS and CDR2 is YFSETQ. The CDR3 loop is CASSSDQDLTDTQYF. The CDR3 DNA is TGCGCCAGCAGCTCGGACCAAGACCTCACAGATACGCAGTATTTT.

This clone was found once. The gene calls are TRBV5-6 and TRBJ2-1, with 11 bases lining up with TRBD1. V trimming: 1 base; J trimming: 9 bases; junction bases outside the gene matches: 6. This CDR3 region has 15 residues. Germline V lookup: CDR1 SGHDT, CDR2 YYEEEE. The CDR3 sequence: CASSLPGQGGIEQFF. The CDR3 region has the DNA TGTGCCAGCAGCTTGCCGGGACAGGGGGGTATTGAGCAGTTCTTC.

The J gene is TRBJ1-1, the V gene TRBV2; D gene ambiguous. Deletions cut 3 bases from V and 8 bases from J, with 4 bases between. The CDR3 is 10 amino acids. Germline-derived CDR1 and CDR2 are SNHLY and FYNNEI. The CDR3 coding sequence is TGTGCCAGCAGTGAGAGCGAAGCTTTCTTT. Translation: CASSESEAFF.

This clone came up a few times. This chain uses TRBV4-3 with TRBJ2-7; a weak D match, TRBD2 (5 bases). The CDR3 sequence is 16 residues long. The germline V and J ends were trimmed by 1 base and 0 bases, with 13 bases remaining between them. Germline assignment: CDR1 LGHNA and CDR2 YSLEER. The DNA of the CDR3 is TGCGCCAGCAGCCAAGCCAGCGCGGGCCACTCCTACGAGCAGTACTTC. Protein: CASSQASAGHSYEQYF.

The genes are TRBV19 and TRBJ2-7; 11 bases match TRBD2. After removal of 8 bases from V and 1 base from J, the junction contained 1 base not matched to a gene. Looked up from germline, CDR1 is LNHDA and CDR2 is SQIVND (reference sequence). This CDR3 contains 13 residues. CDR3 amino acids: CASRLAGSYEQYF. CDR3 DNA sequence: TGTGCCAGTCGACTAGCGGGATCCTACGAGCAGTACTTC.

The chain uses TRBV9 and TRBJ2-3; a weak D match, TRBD2 (7 bases). This CDR3 has 15 amino acids. Germline V CDR1 and CDR2: SGDLS, YYNGEE. Trimming cost V 4 bases and J 5 bases, with 17 bases left between them. Here the CDR3 reads CASSPRGGGIDTQYF. The DNA for the CDR3 is TGTGCCAGCAGCCCAAGGGGGGGCGGGATAGATACGCAGTATTTT. Looking up the rest from reference TRBV9 and TRBJ2-3 gives the full variable domain: DSGVTQTPKHLITATGQRVTLRCSPRSGDLSVYWYQQSLDQGLQFLIQYYNGEERAKGNILERFSAQQFPDLHSELNLSSLELGDSALYFCASSPRGGGIDTQYFGPGTRLTVL.

CDR3 residues: CASNLTPYEQYF. DNA for the CDR3: TGTGCCAGCAACCTCACCCCCTACGAGCAGTACTTC. This chain uses TRBV6-5 with TRBJ2-7; D unclear. Per germline, CDR1 MNHEY and CDR2 SVGAGI. V lost 7 bases to trimming and J lost 2 bases, with 9 bases between them. This CDR3 is built from 12 residues.

The chain joins TRBV10-3 to TRBJ2-3, with 12 nucleotides matching TRBD2. With V trimmed by 7 bases and J by 6 bases, 5 bases remained unmatched. The CDR3 covers 14 residues. Germline lookup yields CDR1 ENHRY and CDR2 SYGVKD. This CDR3 reads CAIKTSGGRDTQYF. In DNA, the CDR3 is TGTGCCATCAAAACTAGCGGGGGGCGGGATACGCAGTATTTT.

This rearrangement joins TRBV7-3 to TRBJ1-3, with no clear D. Trimming took off 7 bases at V and 0 bases at J, with 16 bases between the two ends. The CDR3 extends over 16 amino acids. The germline V gene has CDR1 SGHTA and CDR2 FQGTGA. In nucleotides, the CDR3 is TGTGCCAGCAACTCCCGGGGTGGGGTCTCTGGAAACACCATATATTTT. The encoded protein is CASNSRGGVSGNTIYF.

J is TRBJ2-5 and V is TRBV12-3 or TRBV12-4; possibly TRBD1 for D (5 bases). V was cut by 3 bases and J by 5 bases, with 7 bases left in between. CDR3 length: 12 residues. The CDR3: CASSFKGETQYF. Here the CDR3 DNA reads TGTGCCAGCAGTTTCAAGGGGGAGACCCAGTACTTC.

The CDR3 sequence: CASSTTVNQPQHF. The CDR3 DNA reads as TGTGCCAGCAGCACGACAGTCAATCAGCCCCAGCATTTT. This rearrangement joins TRBV6-5 to TRBJ1-5; maybe TRBD1 (5 bases). Per the germline V gene, CDR1 is MNHEY and CDR2 is SVGAGI. CDR3 length: 13 amino acids. The V and J ends lost 6 bases and 3 bases respectively, with 9 bases between them.

V usage is TRBV2 and J usage is TRBJ1-5; 9 bases fit TRBD1. This CDR3 has 18 amino acids. V shed 5 bases, J shed 1 base, and the junction held 12 bases outside the gene matches. Germline V gives CDR1 SNHLY, CDR2 FYNNEI. CDR3 residues: CASSPGQGLRKSNQPQHF. CDR3 nucleotide sequence: TGTGCCAGCAGTCCGGGACAGGGTTTGAGGAAGAGCAATCAGCCCCAGCATTTT. The complete variable domain, with remaining parts taken from reference TRBV2 and TRBJ1-5, reads EPEVTQTPSHQVTQMGQEVILRCVPISNHLYFYWYRQILGQKVEFLVSFYNNEISEKSEIFDDQFSVERPDGSNFTLKIRSTKLEDSAMYFCASSPGQGLRKSNQPQHFGDGTRLSIL.

The chain combines TRBV11-2 with TRBJ2-3; tentatively, D is TRBD2 (6 bases). This CDR3 comprises 16 residues. The V end lost 3 bases, the J end lost 3 bases, and 16 bases lay between the germline ends. Looked up from germline, CDR1 is SGHAT and CDR2 is FQNNGV. CDR3 bases: TGTGCCAGCAGCTTCACTCCACTCGGGAGTACAGATACGCAGTATTTT. It is translated as CASSFTPLGSTDTQYF.

This sequence joins TRBV7-9 and TRBJ1-2; 7 bases are shared with TRBD1. With 3 bases clipped from V and 8 bases from J, the junction kept 6 bases outside the gene matches. This CDR3 region has 13 residues. The germline gives CDR1 SEHNR, CDR2 FQNEAQ (reference sequence). The CDR3, as DNA: TGTGCCAGCAGCTTTCGACAGGGAGGAGGCTACACCTTC. Encoded protein: CASSFRQGGGYTF. The full variable domain, completed using reference TRBV7-9 and TRBJ1-2, is DTGVSQNPRHKITKRGQNVTFRCDPISEHNRLYWYRQTLGQGPEFLTYFQNEAQLEKSRLLSDRFSAERPKGSFSTLEIQRTEQGDSAMYLCASSFRQGGGYTFGSGTRLTVV.

The rearrangement links TRBV7-2 to TRBJ2-7; 14 nucleotides match TRBD2. The CDR3 runs 17 residues. Germline CDR1 SGHTA, CDR2 FQGNSA. Trimming took 4 bases from V and 7 from J; bases not matched to a gene: 12. This CDR3 reads CASSYPGLAGAAEEQYF. CDR3 nucleotides: TGTGCCAGCAGCTACCCGGGACTAGCGGGAGCGGCGGAAGAGCAGTACTTC.

The rearrangement uses TRBV11-2 and TRBJ2-1, with unresolved D. Trimming took off 0 bases at V and 9 bases at J, with 6 bases between the two ends. The length of the CDR3 is 12 residues. The germline V gene encodes CDR1 SGHAT and CDR2 FQNNGV. CDR3 nucleotides: TGTGCCAGCAGCTTAGAAAAGTTTGAGCAGTTCTTC. It encodes CASSLEKFEQFF.

V and J are TRBV25-1 and TRBJ2-1, with TRBD2 matching over 10 bases. The CDR3 totals 14 residues. Germline V gives CDR1 MGHDK, CDR2 SYGVNS. J was trimmed by 6 bases and V by 6 bases; bases with no gene match: 5. This CDR3 is CASRLAGVGNEQFF. The CDR3 region has the DNA TGTGCCAGCAGGCTAGCGGGAGTGGGCAATGAGCAGTTCTTC.

This clone was recorded once. V is TRBV5-1 and J is TRBJ1-1; no definite D call. The germline V gene has CDR1 SGHRS and CDR2 YFSETQ. CDR3 length: 15 residues. V lost 0 bases and J 0 bases, leaving 9 bases between the germline ends. CDR3 bases: TGCGCCAGCAGCTTGGAAGCTATGGTGAACACTGAAGCTTTCTTT. It specifies CASSLEAMVNTEAFF.

V usage is TRBV7-8 and J usage is TRBJ1-1; D may be TRBD1 (6 bases). The germline V gene has CDR1 SGHVS and CDR2 FQNEAQ. Trimming cost V 3 bases and J 2 bases, with 13 bases left between them. CDR3 length: 15 residues. The CDR3 spells CASSFTGTSNTEAFF. The CDR3 DNA follows: TGTGCCAGCAGCTTCACCGGGACAAGCAACACTGAAGCTTTCTTT.

J is TRBJ2-1 and V is TRBV4-2; 9 bases match TRBD2. The CDR3 length is 16 residues. V lost 0 bases to trimming and J lost 2 bases; unmatched junction nucleotides: 2. Germline lookup yields CDR1 LGHNA and CDR2 YNFKEQ. Written as DNA, the CDR3 is TGTGCCAGCAGCCAAGATATAGCGGGGGCCTACAATGAGCAGTTCTTC. Its protein product is CASSQDIAGAYNEQFF.

V is TRBV7-8 and J is TRBJ2-7; D is unresolved. Germline V gene sequence: CDR1 SGHVS, CDR2 FQNEAQ. The CDR3 has 13 amino acids. Trimming took off 5 bases at V and 6 bases at J, with 14 bases between the two ends. The CDR3: CASSRSQVSEQYF. For the CDR3, the DNA is TGTGCCAGCAGCCGCTCCCAGGTCTCCGAGCAGTACTTC.

This clone was seen only once. The sample carries other DNA sequences with the same CDR3. The chain employs TRBV5-5 and TRBJ2-5; D is unresolved. CDR1 is SGHKS, CDR2 YYEKEE, per germline (reference sequence). V lost 0 bases, J lost 2 bases, and 8 bases lay in between. This CDR3 spans 14 amino acids. In DNA, the CDR3 is TGTGCCAGCAGCTTGGGGCACACGCAAGAGACCCAGTACTTC. This translates into CASSLGHTQETQYF.

V usage is TRBV4-1 and J usage is TRBJ2-1; D not certain. In germline, CDR1 is MGHRA, CDR2 YSYEKL. V lost 0 bases to trimming and J lost 0 bases, with 9 bases between them. The CDR3 length is 16 residues. This CDR3 is CASSQDPAFSYNEQFF. The CDR3 DNA reads as TGCGCCAGCAGCCAAGATCCAGCCTTCTCCTACAATGAGCAGTTCTTC.

The V and J genes are TRBV11-2 and TRBJ2-3, with 9 nucleotides matching TRBD2. Germline V gives CDR1 SGHAT, CDR2 FQNNGV. The J segment lost 1 base and the V segment lost 0 bases, leaving 2 bases of the junction unmatched. This CDR3 comprises 16 residues. CDR3 amino acids: CASSLDERGGTDTQYF. The CDR3 DNA reads TGTGCCAGCAGCTTAGATGAGCGGGGGGGCACAGATACGCAGTATTTT.

The chain links TRBV28 to TRBJ1-5; D is undetermined. CDR1 MDHEN and CDR2 SYDVKM come from the germline V gene. Between the trimmed V and J ends, which lost 3 bases and 4 bases, there was a span of 13 bases. The CDR3 has 15 residues. This CDR3 is CASSFPSSINQPQHF. The CDR3 coding sequence is TGTGCCAGCAGTTTCCCCTCCTCTATTAATCAGCCCCAGCATTTT.

This chain links TRBV28 with TRBJ1-2; D remains unclear. This CDR3 region has 17 residues. The germline CDR1 and CDR2 sequences are MDHEN and SYDVKM. V shed 6 bases and J shed 2 bases, with 22 bases lying between them. CDR3 amino acids: CASSPAPWYELNYGYTF. CDR3 coding DNA: TGTGCCAGCAGCCCAGCCCCCTGGTACGAGCTCAACTATGGCTACACCTTC.

This chain connects TRBV5-4 to TRBJ2-2; possible D gene TRBD1, 6 bases. Germline V gene sequence: CDR1 SGHNT, CDR2 YYREEE (reference sequence). The CDR3 is made up of 16 amino acids. V was trimmed by 0 bases and J by 3 bases, leaving 12 bases between them. CDR3 coding DNA: TGTGCCAGCAGCTTGGGGGGGCAACTGTACACCGGGGAGCTGTTTTTT. It specifies CASSLGGQLYTGELFF.

This clone was detected only once. The V gene is TRBV28, the J gene TRBJ2-3; D gene uncertain. This CDR3 has 12 amino acids. Germline CDR1 MDHEN, CDR2 SYDVKM. With 3 bases removed from V and 3 bases from J, the gap between germline ends came to 4 bases. In DNA form, the CDR3 reads TGTGCCAGCAGTTTGTTTACAGATACGCAGTATTTT. Translated, it gives CASSLFTDTQYF. Supplemented by reference TRBV28 and TRBJ2-3, the full variable domain reads DVKVTQSSRYLVKRTGEKVFLECVQDMDHENMFWYRQDPGLGLRLIYFSYDVKMKEKGDIPEGYSVSREKKERFSLILESASTNQTSMYLCASSLFTDTQYFGPGTRLTVL.

The rearrangement links TRBV5-1 to TRBJ2-7, with 9 bases identical to TRBD2. CDR1 and CDR2 (germline): SGHRS, YFSETQ. The CDR3 is made up of 17 amino acids. The trim removed 0 bases at V and 3 bases at J, leaving 10 bases unmatched. The DNA of the CDR3 is TGCGCCAGCAGCTTGGAACTTAGCGGGAGTGGTATCTACGAGCAGTACTTC. This sequence encodes CASSLELSGSGIYEQYF. Based on the CDR3 plus reference TRBV5-1 and TRBJ2-7, the full variable domain is KAGVTQTPRYLIKTRGQQVTLSCSPISGHRSVSWYQQTPGQGLQFLFEYFSETQRNKGNFPGRFSGRQFSNSRSEMNVSTLELGDSALYLCASSLELSGSGIYEQYFGPGTRLTVT.

The V gene is TRBV5-1, the J gene TRBJ2-1, with 7 bases lining up with TRBD2. Trimming at V came to 6 bases and at J to 2 bases, leaving 8 bases not matched to a gene. The CDR3 has 15 residues. Germline V gene sequence: CDR1 SGHRS, CDR2 YFSETQ. CDR3: CASKNRDYPYNEQFF. The CDR3 nucleotides are TGCGCCAGCAAAAATAGGGACTACCCCTACAATGAGCAGTTCTTC.

V is TRBV30 and J is TRBJ2-5; no clear D gene. Germline V lookup: CDR1 GTSNPN, CDR2 SVGIG (reference sequence). The V gene lost 0 bases and the J gene lost 3 bases, with 5 bases spanning the gap. This CDR3 spans 12 amino acids. CDR3 in DNA: TGTGCCTGGAGTGTACTTGAAGAGACCCAGTACTTC. Encoded protein: CAWSVLEETQYF.

This sequence joins TRBV9 and TRBJ2-1; 9 bases map to TRBD2. Per germline, CDR1 SGDLS and CDR2 YYNGEE. Losses at the gene ends were 0 bases for V and 7 bases for J; bases not matched to a gene: 8. The length of the CDR3 is 16 residues. CDR3 in amino acids: CASSVESAGGRNEQFF. CDR3 nucleotides: TGTGCCAGCAGCGTAGAATCTGCGGGAGGGCGGAATGAGCAGTTCTTC.